This paragraph reports one T cell receptor beta chain. The antigen is not known. Using immunoSEQ multiplex PCR, the repertoire was profiled, and TCRdb retains in-frame clones only, with some absent. Of roughly 850,000 clones in the sample, 96% were seen once. The entry originates in a study of shared clonotypes between healthy human individuals. Germline CDR1 MGHRA, CDR2 YSYEKL. CDR3 length equals 14 residues. V shed 3 bases and J 8 bases; nucleotides not matched to a gene: 7. Naive CD8 isolation took CD45RO-negative cells positively selected for CCR7 and excluded terminally differentiated effector memory CD45RA+ cells. Study-wide points: Represented genetic and exposure-history diversity was restricted by having few donors.

The sequenced sample was naive CD8+ T cells sorted from blood. The receptor comes from a man in his thirties or forties in good health. The V and J genes are TRBV4-1 and TRBJ2-1; 7 positions match TRBD2. The CDR3 sequence: CASSQEGLVDEQFF. The CDR3 coding sequence is TGCGCCAGCAGCCAGGAAGGACTAGTCGATGAGCAGTTCTTC.